Detailed here is one T cell receptor (beta chain). What it recognizes is unknown. Time point noted: week 23, last vaccination. Doses consisted of 300 ug of mutant IDH1 20-mer peptide each, paired with topical imiquimod. Only in-frame clones appear in the TCRdb table, and some are missing; sequencing was by immunoSEQ multiplex PCR. The repertoire holds roughly 52,000 clones, with roughly 80% as singletons. The sample originates from a study of a mutant IDH1 vaccine in newly diagnosed glioma. Study context: Eight vaccine doses were administered to patients at weeks 1, 3, 5, 7, 11, 15, 19 and 23. Antecedent treatment encompassed radiotherapy, temozolomide, or their combination; the majority received both.

The TCR sequence derives from a man in his forties with glioma. Sequenced material: PBMCs, taken from a glioma patient whose treatment included an IDH1 peptide vaccine.

CDR3 protein: CAIGQGSVDTQYF. The CDR3 nucleotides read TGTGCCATCGGACAGGGAAGTGTAGATACGCAGTATTTT. V gene TRBV10-3 combines with J gene TRBJ2-3, with 8 bases fitting TRBD1. The CDR3 has 13 amino acids. Germline CDR1 and CDR2: ENHRY and SYGVKD. Trimming cost V 8 bases and J 5 bases; bases outside gene matches: 6.